Following are 12 T cell receptor beta chains from one sample sequenced in a study of prognosis after radiotherapy for stage I lung cancer. The study amplified the TCR beta CDR3 region from genomic DNA. This amplification was carried out by two rounds of multiplex PCR. First-round PCR, the initial amplification, used primers specific to each TRBV and TRBJ gene. MiXCR was run by TCRdb on the multiplex PCR reads, yielding one entry per CDR3 protein. Among around 63,000 distinct CDR3 sequences listed, approximately 25% were seen once. This material consisted of PBMCs, taken before or after stereotactic body radiation therapy (not recorded which). The receptors were gathered from a donor at least 50 years old with non-small cell lung cancer.

With regard to this clonotype: A single base is all that separates this from a far larger clone, so a read error is likely. Because it lacks the conserved phenylalanine or tryptophan at the end, this CDR3 is likely a read error. The V call is TRBV6-5, the J call TRBJ2-3, with D possibly matching TRBD2 (5 bases). The ends were cut back, 6 bases at V and 6 bases at J, with 10 bases in the middle. Per germline, CDR1 MNHEY and CDR2 SVGAGI. The CDR3 loop spans 12 amino acids. For the CDR3, the DNA is TGTGCCAGCAGGGAGGAATTGGATACGCAGTATTAT. Protein: CASREELDTQYY.

This clonotype was counted ten times or more. DNA for the CDR3: TGCGCCAGCAGCTTGGCCCAAACTAGCGGGGGTCGTCCCTACGAGCAGTACTTC. Amino acids: CASSLAQTSGGRPYEQYF. This rearrangement joins TRBV5-1 to TRBJ2-7, with 11 bases lining up with TRBD2. The junction had 10 bases not matched to a gene; V was cut back by 0 bases and J by 2 bases. Per germline, CDR1 SGHRS and CDR2 YFSETQ. There are 18 residues in the CDR3. Full variable domain (remainder filled in from reference TRBV5-1 and TRBJ2-7): KAGVTQTPRYLIKTRGQQVTLSCSPISGHRSVSWYQQTPGQGLQFLFEYFSETQRNKGNFPGRFSGRQFSNSRSEMNVSTLELGDSALYLCASSLAQTSGGRPYEQYFGPGTRLTVT.

This clonotype appeared many times. The chain combines TRBV19 with TRBJ1-5, with TRBD1 matching over 7 bases. Trimming at V came to 8 bases and at J to 7 bases, leaving 8 bases not matched to a gene. The CDR3 totals 13 residues. CDR1 and CDR2 from the germline V gene are LNHDA and SQIVND (reference sequence). CDR3 nucleotide sequence: TGTGCCAGTGCAGAGGGGGCCGGGCAGCCCCAGCATTTT. Residues: CASAEGAGQPQHF.

This clonotype was observed once. This chain joins TRBV6-2 or TRBV6-3 and TRBJ2-7, with 10 bases fitting TRBD1. The CDR3 covers 17 residues. CDR1 is MNHEY and CDR2 is SVGEGT in the germline V gene. Losses at the gene ends were 6 bases for V and 5 bases for J; bases not matched to a gene: 16. The DNA of the CDR3 is TGTGCCAGCAGGTATAGATCTAACGACAGGGGGCAAAACGAGCAGTACTTC. This encodes CASRYRSNDRGQNEQYF.

This clonotype was picked up many times. The gene calls are TRBV11-2 and TRBJ2-3; D ambiguous. Per the germline V gene, CDR1 is SGHAT and CDR2 is FQNNGV. CDR3 length equals 11 residues. Trimming took off 3 bases at V and 7 bases at J, with 5 bases between the two ends. The CDR3 DNA sequence: TGTGCCAGCAGCTTTGCGAATACGCAGTATTTT. This sequence encodes CASSFANTQYF.

This clonotype was seen at least ten times. The chain is built from TRBV4-3 and TRBJ1-2; weak D call: TRBD1 (5 bases). This CDR3 spans 15 amino acids. V lost 5 bases to trimming and J lost 3 bases, with 16 bases between them. Germline CDR1 is LGHNA and CDR2 is YSLEER. CDR3 nucleotides: TGCGCCAGCAGCTCTCGTCCCGGGGGAGACTATGGCTACACCTTC. The encoded protein is CASSSRPGGDYGYTF.

This clonotype was picked up a small number of times. A much bigger clone sits one base away, suggesting this may be a read error. The gene calls are TRBV6-1 and TRBJ2-7, with 7 bases identical to TRBD1. The germline CDR1 and CDR2 sequences are MNHNS and SASEGT. The CDR3 is 15 amino acids. Here the CDR3 reads CASSPPGQKSYKQYF. The CDR3 DNA is TGTGCCAGCAGCCCCCCGGGACAGAAGTCCTACAAGCAGTACTTC.

The rearrangement joins TRBV5-5 to TRBJ1-1, with a possible D match to TRBD1 (5 bases). Per germline, CDR1 SGHKS and CDR2 YYEKEE (reference sequence). This CDR3 region has 12 residues. Between the trimmed V and J ends, which lost 4 bases and 3 bases, there was a span of 7 bases. CDR3 sequence reads: CASSPGDTEAFF. The CDR3 nucleotides read TGTGCCAGCAGCCCGGGGGACACTGAAGCTTTCTTT.

Many counts were recorded for this clonotype. The J gene is TRBJ1-5, the V gene TRBV6-5, with unresolved D. Per the germline V gene, CDR1 is MNHEY and CDR2 is SVGAGI. V was shortened by 2 bases and J by 5 bases, with 10 bases between the two germline ends. The CDR3 is made up of 14 amino acids. In DNA form, the CDR3 reads TGTGCCAGCAGTTACGACCCGTCTGATCAGCCCCAGCATTTT. It is translated as CASSYDPSDQPQHF.

The table lists this clonotype with many counts. The chain links TRBV6-6 to TRBJ2-6, with D perhaps matching TRBD2 (6 bases). Germline CDR1 MNHNY, CDR2 SVGAGI (reference sequence). The CDR3 has 15 residues. V lost 0 bases and J lost 4, with 7 bases in between. CDR3: CASSYSSGGANVLTF. CDR3 DNA sequence: TGTGCCAGCAGTTACTCGAGCGGGGGGGCCAACGTCCTGACTTTC.

In its sample, this clonotype was seen many times. The J gene is TRBJ1-5, the V gene TRBV7-9; D possibly corresponds to TRBD1 (5 bases). Germline CDR1 reads SEHNR; CDR2 reads FQNEAQ (reference sequence). The V gene lost 3 bases and the J gene lost 2 bases, with 17 bases spanning the gap. The CDR3 has 17 amino acids. For the CDR3, the DNA is TGTGCCAGCAGCTTGGGGGTTCAGAACCGGGGCAATCAGCCCCAGCATTTT. It translates to CASSLGVQNRGNQPQHF.

The table lists this clonotype with many counts. This chain connects TRBV5-4 to TRBJ2-2, with TRBD1 matching over 11 bases. V lost 2 bases to trimming and J lost 7 bases; unmatched junction nucleotides: 4. The germline gives CDR1 SGHNT, CDR2 YYREEE (reference sequence). This CDR3 is built from 15 residues. The CDR3 bases are TGTGCCAGCAGCTTAGGACAGGGGGCGATCGGGGAGCTGTTTTTT. Translation gives CASSLGQGAIGELFF.